The text below deals with one T cell receptor beta chain. Its specificity is unknown. The sample comes from a study of response to subunit inactivated influenza vaccine. Study-level findings and limits: Each seasonal flu vaccination may recruit only limited new T cells, authors suggested.

TCRdb recomputed calls from the RT-PCR reads with MiXCR, one row per CDR3 protein. Counted here are 400,000 to 650,000 distinct CDR3 sequences, 6.5% to 8% occurring once; the ten biggest clones make up over 10%. CDR3 length: 12 residues. Trimming shortened V by 0 bases and J by 2 bases, and 4 bases separated the two germline ends. The V gene's germline CDR1 is GTSNPN and CDR2 SVGIG (reference sequence). This TCR derives from a man aged 50 to 69 who received an inactivated influenza vaccine. The sample was PBMCs from blood, taken less than 30 months after vaccination. The genes are TRBV30 and TRBJ1-1, with D unresolved. The CDR3 coding sequence is TGTGCCTGGAGTGTCACTAACACTGAAGCTTTCTTT. It translates to CAWSVTNTEAFF. Supplemented by reference TRBV30 and TRBJ1-1, the full variable domain reads SQTIHQWPATLVQPVGSPLSLECTVEGTSNPNLYWYRQAAGRGLQLLFYSVGIGQISSEVPQNLSASRPQDRQFILSSKKLLLSDSGFYLCAWSVTNTEAFFGQGTRLTVV.